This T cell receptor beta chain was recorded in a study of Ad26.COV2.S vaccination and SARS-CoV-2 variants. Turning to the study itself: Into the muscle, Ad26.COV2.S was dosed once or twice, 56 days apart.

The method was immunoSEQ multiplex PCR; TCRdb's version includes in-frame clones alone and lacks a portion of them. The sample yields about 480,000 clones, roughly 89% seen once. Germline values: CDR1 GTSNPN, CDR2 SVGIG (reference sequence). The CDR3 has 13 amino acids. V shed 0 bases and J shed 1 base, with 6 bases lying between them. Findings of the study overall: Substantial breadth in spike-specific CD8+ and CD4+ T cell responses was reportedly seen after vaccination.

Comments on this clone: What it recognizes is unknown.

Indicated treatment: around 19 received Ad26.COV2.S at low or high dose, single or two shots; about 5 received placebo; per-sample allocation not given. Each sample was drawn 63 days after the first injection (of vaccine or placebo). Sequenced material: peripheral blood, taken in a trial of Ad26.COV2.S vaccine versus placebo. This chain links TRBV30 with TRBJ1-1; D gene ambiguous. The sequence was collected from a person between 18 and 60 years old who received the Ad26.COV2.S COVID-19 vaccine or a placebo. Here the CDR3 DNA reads TGTGCCTGGAGTGTATCCTCGAACACTGAAGCTTTCTTT. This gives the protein CAWSVSSNTEAFF.